The 23 T cell receptor beta chains reported below all come from one sample, sequenced in a study of regulatory and conventional T cells in breast cancer. One entry per CDR3 protein results from TCRdb running MiXCR on the PCR reads. This repertoire shows over a thousand distinct CDR3 sequences, approximately 70% found once; its top ten account for less than 6.5%. The specimen was regulatory T cells from blood. The receptors come from a female donor in good health.

This clonotype was picked up one time. The J gene is TRBJ1-5, the V gene TRBV12-3 or TRBV12-4, with D perhaps TRBD1 (5 bases). The CDR3 is made up of 13 amino acids. With 6 bases removed from V and 1 base from J, the gap between germline ends came to 7 bases. This chain's CDR3 is CASRWDSNQPQHF. CDR3 nucleotide sequence: TGTGCCAGCAGGTGGGACAGCAATCAGCCCCAGCATTTT.

The chain couples TRBV20-1 to TRBJ2-7; no definite D call. Germline assignment: CDR1 DFQATT and CDR2 SNEGSKA (reference sequence). The CDR3 has 15 amino acids. Trimming removed 0 bases at V and 0 bases at J, with 12 bases between. In nucleotides, the CDR3 is TGCAGTGCTAGAGATCTCCGTGTTATCTCCTACGAGCAGTACTTC. This translates into CSARDLRVISYEQYF.

This sequence joins TRBV20-1 and TRBJ2-3; possibly TRBD1 for D (6 bases). The CDR3 runs to 12 residues. Germline assignment: CDR1 DFQATT and CDR2 SNEGSKA (reference sequence). The ends were cut back, 4 bases at V and 4 bases at J, with 9 bases in the middle. The CDR3 region is CSANRVADTQYF. In DNA, the CDR3 is TGCAGTGCTAACAGGGTCGCAGATACGCAGTATTTT.

J is TRBJ1-2 and V is TRBV10-3; D is unclear. Per germline, CDR1 ENHRY and CDR2 SYGVKD. V was shortened by 3 bases and J by 8 bases, with 10 bases between the two germline ends. CDR3 size: 12 residues. Here the CDR3 reads CAISEGGSGYTF. DNA of the CDR3: TGTGCCATCAGTGAAGGCGGGTCCGGCTACACCTTC.

The genes are TRBV20-1 and TRBJ2-5, with TRBD1 matching over 12 bases. Per the germline V gene, CDR1 is DFQATT and CDR2 is SNEGSKA (reference sequence). The CDR3 extends over 14 amino acids. Trimming cost V 3 bases and J 5 bases; bases outside gene matches: 4. The CDR3 sequence is CSASGTGGTETQYF. In DNA, the CDR3 is TGCAGTGCTAGCGGGACAGGGGGCACGGAGACCCAGTACTTC.

The rearrangement joins TRBV20-1 to TRBJ1-3; TRBD1 aligns across 12 bases. Germline V gene sequence: CDR1 DFQATT, CDR2 SNEGSKA (reference sequence). The CDR3 sequence is 13 residues long. Unmatched junction bases numbered 6, after V lost 6 bases and J lost 9 bases. This CDR3 reads CSARGQGARTIYF. The DNA for the CDR3 is TGCAGTGCGAGGGGACAGGGGGCCCGCACCATATATTTT.

V usage is TRBV5-1 and J usage is TRBJ1-1; TRBD1 matches at 7 bases. The ends lost 3 bases at V and 3 bases at J; junction bases unmatched: 2. Germline assignment: CDR1 SGHRS and CDR2 YFSETQ. This CDR3 is built from 13 residues. CDR3 region: CASSSDRDTEAFF. The CDR3 nucleotides read TGCGCCAGCAGCTCTGACAGGGACACTGAAGCTTTCTTT. The variable domain in full, with the rest retrieved from reference TRBV5-1 and TRBJ1-1, is KAGVTQTPRYLIKTRGQQVTLSCSPISGHRSVSWYQQTPGQGLQFLFEYFSETQRNKGNFPGRFSGRQFSNSRSEMNVSTLELGDSALYLCASSSDRDTEAFFGQGTRLTVV.

This chain joins TRBV5-1 and TRBJ2-7, with D possibly being TRBD2 (6 bases). Trimming stripped 5 bases from V and 4 bases from J, with 10 bases between. CDR1 is SGHRS, CDR2 YFSETQ, per germline. This CDR3 is 12 amino acids long. The CDR3: CASSVGGYEQYF. In nucleotides, the CDR3 is TGCGCCAGCAGTGTGGGAGGTTACGAGCAGTACTTC. The full variable domain, with the rest looked up from reference TRBV5-1 and TRBJ2-7, is KAGVTQTPRYLIKTRGQQVTLSCSPISGHRSVSWYQQTPGQGLQFLFEYFSETQRNKGNFPGRFSGRQFSNSRSEMNVSTLELGDSALYLCASSVGGYEQYFGPGTRLTVT.

The rearrangement uses TRBV20-1 and TRBJ2-7, with a possible D match to TRBD2 (5 bases). The V and J ends lost 1 base and 9 bases respectively, with 25 bases between them. Germline-derived CDR1 and CDR2 are DFQATT and SNEGSKA (reference sequence). The CDR3 has 16 amino acids. CDR3 DNA sequence: TGCAGTGCTAGAGGTTCGATAGGGCGGGTGCCCCCTCGGCAGTACTTC. It specifies CSARGSIGRVPPRQYF.

The chain uses TRBV6-2 or TRBV6-3 and TRBJ1-5, with 7 bases lining up with TRBD1. J was trimmed by 0 bases and V by 10 bases; bases with no gene match: 9. Germline V CDR1 and CDR2: MNHEY, SVGEGT. The CDR3 extends over 15 amino acids. The CDR3 DNA is TGTGCCATCGGGACAGCCTTTTCTAGCAATCAGCCCCAGCATTTT. As protein: CAIGTAFSSNQPQHF.

V usage is TRBV10-1 and J usage is TRBJ1-1, with 10 bases aligning to TRBD1. The V gene's germline CDR1 is WNHNN and CDR2 SYGVQD (reference sequence). The CDR3 consists of 12 residues. V lost 6 bases, J lost 6 bases, and 1 base stayed unmatched. CDR3 protein: CASRGTGAEAFF. CDR3 bases: TGCGCCAGCAGGGGGACAGGGGCTGAAGCTTTCTTT.

V gene TRBV29-1 combines with J gene TRBJ1-1; no firm D call. Germline CDR1 is SQVTM and CDR2 is ANQGSEA. Trimming left V 5 bases short and J 3 bases short, with 13 bases between. The CDR3 runs to 13 residues. CDR3: CSVCPVLDTEAFF. CDR3 in DNA: TGCAGCGTTTGCCCAGTCCTGGACACTGAAGCTTTCTTT.

The chain combines TRBV30 with TRBJ1-1; D gene unclear. The ends were cut back, 0 bases at V and 4 bases at J, with 3 bases in the middle. CDR1 GTSNPN and CDR2 SVGIG come from the germline V gene (reference sequence). The CDR3 extends over 11 amino acids. CDR3 DNA: TGTGCCTGGAGTGTACTCACTGAAGCTTTCTTT. Encoded protein: CAWSVLTEAFF.

The chain links TRBV20-1 to TRBJ2-5, with D tentatively TRBD1 or TRBD2 (6 bases each). From germline, CDR1 is DFQATT and CDR2 SNEGSKA (reference sequence). V lost 3 bases and J lost 5, with 13 bases in between. CDR3 length equals 13 residues. CDR3 amino acids: CSARGRGRETQYF. CDR3 sequence (DNA): TGCAGTGCTAGGGGCCGGGGGCGGGAGACCCAGTACTTC.

DNA for the CDR3: TGTGCCAGCAGCTTAGCCGTGACCTATGGCTACACCTTC. This sequence encodes CASSLAVTYGYTF. The gene calls are TRBV7-2 and TRBJ1-2; D is uncertain. Germline V gene sequence: CDR1 SGHTA, CDR2 FQGNSA. This CDR3 comprises 13 residues. The V gene lost 0 bases and the J gene lost 4 bases, with 6 bases spanning the gap.

The chain carries TRBV4-2 and TRBJ1-2; 11 bases line up with TRBD1. This CDR3 has 17 amino acids. The V gene's germline CDR1 is LGHNA and CDR2 YNFKEQ. Unmatched junction bases numbered 11, after V lost 3 bases and J lost 5 bases. The CDR3 sequence: CASSQARSGQGAYGYTF. The CDR3 nucleotides read TGTGCCAGCAGCCAGGCGAGGAGCGGACAGGGGGCTTATGGCTACACCTTC.

This clonotype showed up just a few times. The J gene is TRBJ2-4, the V gene TRBV20-1; a possible D gene is TRBD2 (5 bases). Trimming took off 2 bases at V and 5 bases at J, with 13 bases between the two ends. CDR3 size: 14 residues. Per germline, CDR1 DFQATT and CDR2 SNEGSKA (reference sequence). In DNA, the CDR3 is TGCAGTGCTAGACCCTCCGGACTTCAAAACATTCAGTACTTC. Its translation is CSARPSGLQNIQYF.

In its sample, this clonotype was seen once. The chain is built from TRBV6-5 and TRBJ2-3; 9 nucleotides agree with TRBD2. The germline CDR1 and CDR2 sequences are MNHEY and SVGAGI. Losses at the gene ends were 4 bases for V and 2 bases for J; bases not matched to a gene: 7. The CDR3 extends over 16 amino acids. The CDR3 reads CASSSRREGFTDTQYF. For the CDR3, the DNA is TGTGCCAGCAGTTCTCGGCGGGAGGGCTTCACAGATACGCAGTATTTT.

The genes are TRBV29-1 and TRBJ1-1, with D hard to call. V was cut by 0 bases and J by 8 bases, with 13 bases left in between. From germline, CDR1 is SQVTM and CDR2 ANQGSEA. The CDR3 contains 13 residues. The CDR3 spells CSVEELDGREAFF. CDR3 DNA: TGCAGCGTTGAAGAACTGGATGGCAGAGAAGCTTTCTTT. Combining the CDR3 with reference TRBV29-1 and TRBJ1-1 gives the whole variable domain SAVISQKPSRDICQRGTSLTIQCQVDSQVTMMFWYRQQPGQSLTLIATANQGSEATYESGFVIDKFPISRPNLTFSTLTVSNMSPEDSSIYLCSVEELDGREAFFGQGTRLTVV.

The chain couples TRBV12-3 or TRBV12-4 to TRBJ2-1, with unresolved D. The CDR3 consists of 15 residues. Trimming pared 5 bases from V and 2 bases from J, leaving 13 bases between. The CDR3 is CASSRARTAYNEQFF. In DNA form, the CDR3 reads TGTGCCAGCAGTCGGGCGCGGACGGCCTACAATGAGCAGTTCTTC.

DNA for the CDR3: TGTGCCAGCAGTATACTGGGTGGACAGGCGGCGAGGGTCATTACGCAGTATTTT. Its protein product is CASSILGGQAARVITQYF. The J gene is TRBJ2-3, the V gene TRBV27; 7 bases are a match to TRBD1. The CDR3 has 18 residues. V lost 5 bases to trimming and J lost 8 bases; unmatched junction nucleotides: 22. Germline CDR1 is MNHEY and CDR2 is SMNVEV (reference sequence).

The chain uses TRBV3-1 and TRBJ2-5, with 11 bases identical to TRBD2. This CDR3 contains 15 residues. Germline lookup yields CDR1 LGHDT and CDR2 YNNKEL (reference sequence). With 4 bases clipped from V and 2 bases from J, the junction kept 3 bases outside the gene matches. CDR3 DNA sequence: TGTGCCAGCAGCCGTACTAGCGGGGGTCAAGAGACCCAGTACTTC. This translates into CASSRTSGGQETQYF.

This chain uses TRBV6-1 with TRBJ1-5, with 8 bases lining up with TRBD1. The CDR3 totals 13 residues. V shed 8 bases and J 1 base; nucleotides not matched to a gene: 1. Germline loops: CDR1 MNHNS, CDR2 SASEGT. Here the CDR3 DNA reads TGTGCCAGCGGGGACAGGAGCAATCAGCCCCAGCATTTT. Translating gives CASGDRSNQPQHF.